These T cell receptor beta chains were read from a single sample in a study of shared clonotypes between healthy human individuals. This table comes from immunoSEQ multiplex PCR, and its TCRdb copy is limited to in-frame clones, with some not included. The table has around 2.1 million clones, 85% to 95% seen once. Sequencing was done on a sample of naive CD8+ T cells from PBMCs. The origin of the receptors is a man between 18 and 35 years old in good health. Some clones in this sample may be carry-over from other donors' samples. The CDR3 runs from the conserved cysteine through the conserved F or W.

j_gene,v_gene,CDR3aa
TRBJ1-1,TRBV21-1,CASTNRGVSEAFF
TRBJ1-1,TRBV29-1,CSGGTGTNTEAFF
TRBJ1-1,TRBV9,CASSGDSNRNTEAFF
TRBJ2-7,TRBV5-1,CASRMERRSYEQYF
TRBJ1-4,TRBV29-1,CSVSSDRGREKLFF
TRBJ2-7,TRBV5-8,CASRRTRSSYEQYF
TRBJ2-6,TRBV9,CASSHGYSGANVLTF
TRBJ2-2,TRBV27,CASSPLRDGTGELFF
TRBJ2-1,TRBV10-1,CASSEMASGSYNEQFF
TRBJ1-2,TRBV7-9,CASSSARPRDGYTF
TRBJ1-3,TRBV11-2,CASSPLPGTGRGNTIYF
TRBJ2-7,TRBV5-8,CASWEGNEQYF
TRBJ2-2,TRBV11-2,CASRNRQGGELFF
TRBJ2-2,TRBV27,CASSYSGGNTGELFF
TRBJ2-1,TRBV5-1,CASSLAGTSGRTIHNEQFF
TRBJ2-7,TRBV30,CAWSPFDLYEQYF
TRBJ2-1,TRBV5-6,CASSPGRAGQFF
TRBJ2-1,TRBV27,CASSSMTSGVYNEQFF
TRBJ2-4,TRBV9,CASSVAGLEKNIQYF
TRBJ2-5,TRBV19,CASSLDGEETQYF
TRBJ2-5,TRBV13,CASSLRGETQYF
TRBJ2-2,TRBV15,CATSRDHPGLAGVGNGELFF
TRBJ1-2,TRBV29-1,CSVGTRTGIPYGYTF
TRBJ2-1,TRBV7-9,CASSLSGSGTRKFNEQFF
TRBJ1-5,TRBV4-1,CASTEGWDSNQPQHF
TRBJ2-7,TRBV29-1,CSASPVRTSGSRSSYEQYF
TRBJ1-1,TRBV4-2,CASSRTGVYTEAFF
TRBJ1-1,TRBV7-3,CASSQTGGRDTEAFF
TRBJ2-7,TRBV11-3,CASKGAWWAGEHYEQYF
TRBJ2-5,TRBV7-8,CASSSRGTLETQYF
TRBJ2-1,TRBV6-5,CASSYSTGQVVNEQFF
TRBJ2-3,TRBV29-1,CSGRTQSTDTQYF
TRBJ2-3,TRBV14,CASSRVTDTQYF
TRBJ2-1,TRBV19,CASSELRLADYEQFF
TRBJ2-1,TRBV14,CASSQVLAGGYNEQFF
TRBJ2-7,TRBV5-1,CASSLETGSSYEQYF
TRBJ2-1,TRBV28,CASSTGGRNEQFF
TRBJ2-7,TRBV7-8,CASSGGGAYEQYF
TRBJ2-7,TRBV27,CASSSAGQGSYEQYF
TRBJ2-7,TRBV4-2,CASSQDSGVASYEQYF
TRBJ1-5,TRBV19,CASSGTGIVPQHF
TRBJ2-5,TRBV4-1,CASSQSGAQYF
TRBJ2-1,TRBV7-2,CASSLGDGNEQFF
TRBJ1-2,TRBV25-1,CASSEYPVQGSYGYTF
TRBJ2-1,TRBV27,CASSIGRYNEQFF
TRBJ1-5,TRBV15,CATSRPRQGGQPQHF
TRBJ1-1,TRBV18,CASSTGTGGPVNTEAFF
TRBJ1-1,TRBV9,CASSVVGGWDTEAFF
TRBJ2-1,TRBV7-9,CASGSGTGYNEQFF
TRBJ2-3,TRBV4-3,CASSQDTGGWADTQYF
TRBJ1-1,TRBV7-9,CASSHPTLKGPEAFF
TRBJ2-3,TRBV2,CASRDFPSQYF
TRBJ2-1,TRBV9,CASSVGGGRGNEQFF
TRBJ2-1,TRBV5-6,CASSKTSGSMNEQFF
TRBJ1-5,TRBV7-9,CASSLLGQPQHF
TRBJ2-5,TRBV7-9,CASSLELGIGTQYF
TRBJ1-1,TRBV4-3,CASSQVGTNTEAFF
TRBJ2-1,TRBV9,CASSVGRSGRVDEQFF
TRBJ1-2,TRBV5-6,CASSPDPANYGYTF